The 30 T cell receptor beta chains given below trace back to one sample, sequenced in a study of blood T cell repertoires in COVID-19. The protocol was immunoSEQ multiplex PCR, while the TCRdb copy is restricted to in-frame clones and leaves out a portion. The sample has roughly 220,000 clones, roughly 85% seen once. Material for sequencing was PBMCs or T cells enriched from blood (not recorded which). The receptor source for this set is a woman in her forties with acute COVID-19.

This chain connects TRBV2 to TRBJ1-5; 9 nucleotides align to TRBD1. The length of the CDR3 is 15 residues. Germline trimming cut 7 bases from V and 7 bases from J; bases unmatched to any gene: 11. Germline V gene data show CDR1 as SNHLY and CDR2 as FYNNEI. The CDR3 DNA sequence: TGTGCCAGCACCTCCTCCGGGACAGGGAGCCAGCCCCAGCATTTT. Amino acid sequence: CASTSSGTGSQPQHF.

The rearrangement links TRBV2 to TRBJ1-1; TRBD1 agrees at 9 bases. Germline CDR1 SNHLY, CDR2 FYNNEI. The CDR3 sequence is 14 residues long. Germline trimming cut 4 bases from V and 6 bases from J; bases unmatched to any gene: 6. CDR3 amino acids: CASSGDRAFAEAFF. The CDR3, as DNA: TGTGCCAGCAGTGGGGACAGGGCTTTCGCTGAAGCTTTCTTT. The full variable domain, its missing parts supplied by reference TRBV2 and TRBJ1-1, is EPEVTQTPSHQVTQMGQEVILRCVPISNHLYFYWYRQILGQKVEFLVSFYNNEISEKSEIFDDQFSVERPDGSNFTLKIRSTKLEDSAMYFCASSGDRAFAEAFFGQGTRLTVV.

This clone was observed once. The genes are TRBV6-5 and TRBJ2-5; TRBD1 matches at 7 bases. The CDR3 sequence is 12 residues long. CDR1 and CDR2 (germline): MNHEY, SVGAGI. Trimming at V came to 7 bases and at J to 4 bases, leaving 3 bases not matched to a gene. CDR3 DNA sequence: TGTGCCAGCAAAGGGGGCGGAGAGACCCAGTACTTC. This encodes CASKGGGETQYF.

Concerning this clone itself: Other DNA sequences within the sample encode an identical CDR3. The chain couples TRBV5-1 to TRBJ2-3, with a weak D call TRBD1 (6 bases). Germline CDR1 and CDR2: SGHRS and YFSETQ. Trimming stripped 2 bases from V and 6 bases from J, with 10 bases between. The CDR3 extends over 13 amino acids. CDR3 in DNA: TGCGCCAGCAGCTTACAGGGTACGGATACGCAGTATTTT. This encodes CASSLQGTDTQYF.

V gene TRBV19 combines with J gene TRBJ2-3, with 10 nucleotides matching TRBD2. The V gene end was trimmed by 2 bases and the J gene end by 0 bases; junction bases not matched to a gene: 8. Germline V gene sequence: CDR1 LNHDA, CDR2 SQIVND (reference sequence). The CDR3 is made up of 18 amino acids. The CDR3 loop is CASSIFPPTSGSTDTQYF. CDR3 bases: TGTGCCAGTAGTATATTCCCACCGACTAGCGGGAGCACAGATACGCAGTATTTT.

The gene calls are TRBV2 and TRBJ1-5; maybe TRBD1 (5 bases). The germline gives CDR1 SNHLY, CDR2 FYNNEI. The CDR3 runs 13 residues. V lost 5 bases and J 7 bases, leaving 12 bases between the germline ends. The chain's CDR3 is CASSQEGMQPQHF. Here the CDR3 DNA reads TGTGCCAGCAGTCAAGAGGGGATGCAGCCCCAGCATTTT. Complete variable domain (other parts from reference TRBV2 and TRBJ1-5): EPEVTQTPSHQVTQMGQEVILRCVPISNHLYFYWYRQILGQKVEFLVSFYNNEISEKSEIFDDQFSVERPDGSNFTLKIRSTKLEDSAMYFCASSQEGMQPQHFGDGTRLSIL.

The chain has TRBV6-6 and TRBJ1-2, with D unresolved. The germline gives CDR1 MNHNY, CDR2 SVGAGI (reference sequence). The germline V and J ends were trimmed by 2 bases and 5 bases, with 15 bases remaining between them. The CDR3 is 15 amino acids. CDR3 loop: CASSYPSAELYGYTF. CDR3 DNA sequence: TGTGCCAGCAGTTACCCCAGTGCTGAACTATATGGCTACACCTTC.

The sample holds a few counts of this clone. This rearrangement joins TRBV15 to TRBJ2-7; 9 bases are a match to TRBD2. The V segment lost 8 bases and the J segment 0 bases; nucleotides outside the gene matches: 2. This CDR3 has 13 amino acids. The germline V gene encodes CDR1 LNHNV and CDR2 YYDKDF (reference sequence). CDR3 loop: CATAGGVSYEQYF. DNA for the CDR3: TGTGCCACCGCGGGAGGGGTCTCCTACGAGCAGTACTTC.

The V call is TRBV6-6, the J call TRBJ1-3; D remains unclear. Trimming stripped 8 bases from V and 0 bases from J, with 11 bases between. Per the germline V gene, CDR1 is MNHNY and CDR2 is SVGAGI (reference sequence). The CDR3 is 14 amino acids. The CDR3 DNA reads TGTGCCAGCCGGTCAGGCCCCTCTGGAAACACCATATATTTT. It is translated as CASRSGPSGNTIYF.

The gene calls are TRBV18 and TRBJ2-1; D is uncertain. Germline V gives CDR1 KGHSH, CDR2 LQKENI. The CDR3 has 16 residues. The germline V and J ends were trimmed by 3 bases and 7 bases, with 19 bases remaining between them. The CDR3 nucleotides read TGTGCCAGCTCACCCCCTTGGCCAGGAAATTTTAATGAGCAGTTCTTC. It is translated as CASSPPWPGNFNEQFF.

The rearrangement uses TRBV6-5 and TRBJ2-4; possible D gene TRBD2, 6 bases. The V gene lost 4 bases and the J gene lost 8 bases, with 6 bases spanning the gap. Per the germline V gene, CDR1 is MNHEY and CDR2 is SVGAGI. This CDR3 contains 11 residues. The CDR3 region has the DNA TGTGCCAGCAGTTCGGGGGACATTCAGTACTTC. It translates to CASSSGDIQYF.

The gene calls are TRBV2 and TRBJ2-5; tentative D call: TRBD1 (6 bases). V lost 10 bases to trimming and J lost 5 bases, with 17 bases between them. Germline assignment: CDR1 SNHLY and CDR2 FYNNEI. This CDR3 has 13 amino acids. The CDR3 DNA follows: TGTGCCACTAGAACAGGGTCGTGGGAGACCCAGTACTTC. Translation gives CATRTGSWETQYF.

The chain carries TRBV27 and TRBJ2-1, with TRBD1 as a possible D gene (5 bases). Trimming took 5 bases from V and 5 from J, leaving 10 bases between them. There are 13 residues in the CDR3. Per germline, CDR1 MNHEY and CDR2 SMNVEV (reference sequence). For the CDR3, the DNA is TGTGCCAGCAGTGCTAGGGGCGACAATGAGCAGTTCTTC. Translated: CASSARGDNEQFF.

V is TRBV13 and J is TRBJ2-1; D not certain. The V and J ends lost 2 bases and 6 bases respectively, with 5 bases between them. Germline V gene data show CDR1 as PRHDT and CDR2 as FYEKMQ (reference sequence). This CDR3 is 12 amino acids long. The CDR3 DNA sequence: TGTGCCAGCAGCTTACAGGTCAATGAGCAGTTCTTC. This codes for CASSLQVNEQFF.

This rearrangement joins TRBV10-2 to TRBJ2-1; TRBD1 matches 7 bases. The CDR3 runs to 15 residues. Germline V CDR1 and CDR2: WSHSY, SAAADI. Trimming at V came to 6 bases and at J to 8 bases, leaving 13 bases not matched to a gene. The CDR3 region is CASSDNRGALDEQFF. Here the CDR3 DNA reads TGCGCCAGCAGCGATAACAGGGGAGCATTAGATGAGCAGTTCTTC.

Only a few counts were recorded for this clone. Different DNA sequences within this sample yield the same CDR3. The chain is built from TRBV18 and TRBJ1-1; perhaps TRBD1 as D (6 bases). This CDR3 comprises 13 residues. The V and J ends lost 5 bases and 1 base respectively, with 8 bases between them. The germline CDR1 and CDR2 sequences are KGHSH and LQKENI. The CDR3, as DNA: TGTGCCAGCTCAAGGGGACAGAACACTGAAGCTTTCTTT. It translates to CASSRGQNTEAFF.

The chain couples TRBV11-2 to TRBJ1-2; a possible D gene is TRBD1 (5 bases). The V gene lost 5 bases and the J gene lost 4 bases, with 20 bases spanning the gap. There are 16 residues in the CDR3. CDR1 is SGHAT and CDR2 is FQNNGV in the germline V gene. The CDR3 is CASSRAAGRALYGYTF. The CDR3 nucleotides are TGTGCCAGCAGCCGGGCGGCCGGCAGGGCACTCTATGGCTACACCTTC.

V and J are TRBV12-3 or TRBV12-4 and TRBJ2-1; no reliable D call. The germline V and J ends were trimmed by 3 bases and 7 bases, with 10 bases remaining between them. The CDR3 has 13 amino acids. CDR3 bases: TGTGCCAGCAGTTTCAGGATTGTAAATGAGCAGTTCTTC. Protein product: CASSFRIVNEQFF.

This clone was observed a single time. The gene calls are TRBV9 and TRBJ2-1, with TRBD2 matching 7 bases. CDR3 size: 16 residues. Trimming took 5 bases from V and 3 from J; bases not matched to a gene: 11. CDR1 and CDR2 (germline): SGDLS, YYNGEE. The CDR3 DNA sequence: TGTGCCAGCAGTGCCGGGGGGAGTGAAGGCTACAATGAGCAGTTCTTC. Residues: CASSAGGSEGYNEQFF.

This clone was recorded only once. V usage is TRBV5-4 and J usage is TRBJ2-7; 9 bases line up with TRBD2. Germline-derived CDR1 and CDR2 are SGHNT and YYREEE (reference sequence). The CDR3 is made up of 15 amino acids. J lost 2 bases, V lost 0 bases, and 3 bases had no gene match. CDR3 bases: TGTGCCAGCAGCTTGGACCTAGCGGGACCCTACGAGCAGTACTTC. Its protein is CASSLDLAGPYEQYF.

This clone has just a few counts. The chain uses TRBV7-2 and TRBJ1-6; 7 nucleotides agree with TRBD1. The CDR3 length is 13 residues. CDR1 SGHTA and CDR2 FQGNSA come from the germline V gene. With V trimmed by 4 bases and J by 9 bases, 3 bases remained unmatched. CDR3 region: CASSSQGGSPLHF. The CDR3 DNA reads as TGTGCCAGCAGCTCTCAGGGGGGTTCACCCCTCCACTTT. Supplemented by reference TRBV7-2 and TRBJ1-6, the full variable domain reads GAGVSQSPSNKVTEKGKDVELRCDPISGHTALYWYRQSLGQGLEFLIYFQGNSAPDKSGLPSDRFSAERTGGSVSTLTIQRTQQEDSAVYLCASSSQGGSPLHFGNGTRLTVT.

The chain couples TRBV15 to TRBJ2-3; possible D gene TRBD2, 6 bases. CDR1 and CDR2 from the germline V gene are LNHNV and YYDKDF (reference sequence). V shed 0 bases and J shed 6 bases, with 13 bases lying between them. The CDR3 has 15 residues. CDR3 residues: CATSRDMGTFDTQYF. The CDR3 bases are TGTGCCACCAGCAGAGATATGGGGACTTTCGATACGCAGTATTTT.

The chain recombines TRBV9 with TRBJ1-3, with 9 bases fitting TRBD1. This CDR3 region has 15 residues. The V and J ends lost 0 bases and 4 bases, in that order; junction bases with no gene match: 2. Germline loops: CDR1 SGDLS, CDR2 YYNGEE. CDR3 in DNA: TGTGCCAGCAGCGTAGACAGGGGGCCCGGAAACACCATATATTTT. Translation: CASSVDRGPGNTIYF.

The CDR3, as DNA: TGCGCCAGCAGCTCAGGCCTCCTAGCGGGAATCACCGGGGAGCTGTTTTTT. It codes for CASSSGLLAGITGELFF. The chain joins TRBV5-1 to TRBJ2-2, with 9 positions matching TRBD2. In germline, CDR1 is SGHRS, CDR2 YFSETQ. The V and J ends lost 3 bases and 4 bases, in that order; junction bases with no gene match: 10. The CDR3 totals 17 residues.

The genes are TRBV24-1 and TRBJ1-1; D remains ambiguous. V dropped 3 bases and J dropped 1 base, with 11 bases sitting between them. Germline lookup yields CDR1 KGHDR and CDR2 SFDVKD. The CDR3 loop spans 15 amino acids. CDR3 amino acids: CATSDPSSGNTEAFF. The CDR3 nucleotides are TGTGCCACCAGTGATCCTTCTTCCGGGAACACTGAAGCTTTCTTT.

The chain combines TRBV6-5 with TRBJ1-3; TRBD1 agrees at 10 bases. After removal of 7 bases from V and 1 base from J, the junction contained 4 bases not matched to a gene. The CDR3 is made up of 15 amino acids. Germline V lookup: CDR1 MNHEY, CDR2 SVGAGI. The CDR3 region is CASIRDRGSGNTIYF. CDR3 DNA: TGTGCCAGCATCCGGGACAGGGGTTCTGGAAACACCATATATTTT.

The chain links TRBV18 to TRBJ2-5, with TRBD2 identical over 10 bases. CDR3 size: 17 residues. V was pared by 3 bases and J by 5 bases, with 12 bases of the junction left unmatched. Germline V gives CDR1 KGHSH, CDR2 LQKENI. The DNA of the CDR3 is TGTGCCAGCTCACCGAGACCAGCGGGAGGGGGAGCGGAGACCCAGTACTTC. Amino acids: CASSPRPAGGGAETQYF.

This chain connects TRBV7-8 to TRBJ2-1, with 8 bases that match TRBD1. The V and J ends lost 5 bases and 2 bases, in that order; junction bases with no gene match: 5. CDR1 and CDR2 (germline): SGHVS, FQNEAQ. The CDR3 extends over 15 amino acids. Here the CDR3 reads CASSVRDRTYNEQFF. Here the CDR3 DNA reads TGTGCCAGCAGCGTCCGGGACAGGACCTACAATGAGCAGTTCTTC.

This rearrangement joins TRBV28 to TRBJ1-1; D is possibly TRBD1 (5 bases). Trimming removed 3 bases at V and 8 bases at J, with 13 bases between. The CDR3 spans 13 residues. CDR1 and CDR2 from the germline V gene are MDHEN and SYDVKM. The DNA of the CDR3 is TGTGCCAGCAGTTTGGAGGGGCGAAACGAAGCTTTCTTT. Protein: CASSLEGRNEAFF.

V and J are TRBV9 and TRBJ2-1; 7 bases line up with TRBD2. Germline V gene lookup returns CDR1 SGDLS and CDR2 YYNGEE. The CDR3 loop spans 16 amino acids. The J segment lost 3 bases and the V segment lost 4 bases, leaving 10 bases of the junction unmatched. Here the CDR3 DNA reads TGTGCCAGCAGCATCGGGGGGAATGGTTACTACAATGAGCAGTTCTTC. It translates to CASSIGGNGYYNEQFF.